This TCR beta chain comes out of a study of blood T cell repertoires in COVID-19. Study-level information: Sites across the United States, Italy and Spain contributed samples from acute and convalescent COVID-19.

As originally analysed: Amplification of reference gene primers provided the estimated nucleated cell counts. The data were produced by immunoSEQ multiplex PCR, yet TCRdb's version contains in-frame clones alone and is incomplete. D and trimming were read from the DNA, whereas the V and J calls and clone size are those reported in that table. The table shows more than 140,000 clones, with around 84% occurring only once. V was clipped by 5 bases and J by 1 base; unmatched bases: 7. Germline V gene data show CDR1 as MDHEN and CDR2 as SYDVKM. The CDR3 has 15 amino acids. This TCR derives from a woman aged 50 to 65 in a cohort sampled during active or convalescent COVID-19. Input material: peripheral blood. V usage is TRBV28 and J usage is TRBJ1-1; 7 bases agree with TRBD1. CDR3 sequence: CASSLPTGQNTEAFF. CDR3 DNA sequence: TGTGCCAGCAGTCTCCCGACAGGGCAGAACACTGAAGCTTTCTTT.